This T cell receptor beta chain was observed in a study of T cells after yellow fever vaccination. V gave up 0 bases and J gave up 6 bases, with 13 bases separating them. CDR3 length equals 14 residues. Germline loops: CDR1 SGHRS, CDR2 YFSETQ. TCRdb processed the 5' RACE reads anew with MiXCR; each CDR3 protein has one entry. This table has 450,000 to 550,000 distinct CDR3 sequences, roughly 21% appearing once. This clonotype was found a few times. V and J are TRBV5-1 and TRBJ2-7; a possible D gene is TRBD1 (6 bases). Sample: PBMCs, taken 15 days after the yellow fever booster vaccination. This sequence was found in a man aged 25 to 40 who received the YFV17D yellow fever vaccine. The CDR3: CASSLVQGSIEQYF. The CDR3 bases are TGCGCCAGCAGCTTGGTTCAGGGGAGCATCGAGCAGTACTTC. The variable domain in full, with the rest retrieved from reference TRBV5-1 and TRBJ2-7, is KAGVTQTPRYLIKTRGQQVTLSCSPISGHRSVSWYQQTPGQGLQFLFEYFSETQRNKGNFPGRFSGRQFSNSRSEMNVSTLELGDSALYLCASSLVQGSIEQYFGPGTRLTVT.